Following are 15 T cell receptor beta chains from one sample sequenced in a study of CD8 T cells in Susac syndrome. With random hexamers, reverse transcription was performed on about 0.5 to 1 ug of RNA. Each CDR3 protein gets one entry after TCRdb re-called the immunoSEQ multiplex PCR reads with MiXCR. The table includes around 180,000 distinct CDR3 sequences, approximately 95% detected once. Material for sequencing was CD4+ T cells from PBMCs. These receptor sequences come from a human donor with multiple sclerosis.

The rearrangement joins TRBV3-1 to TRBJ2-3; 9 bases line up with TRBD2. The V segment lost 4 bases and the J segment 1 base; nucleotides outside the gene matches: 3. Per germline, CDR1 LGHDT and CDR2 YNNKEL (reference sequence). The CDR3 is 15 amino acids. CDR3 residues: CASSRSGGRTDTQYF. The DNA for the CDR3 is TGTGCCAGCAGCCGGAGCGGGGGGCGCACAGATACGCAGTATTTT.

The J gene is TRBJ1-1, the V gene TRBV3-1; no reliable D call. The CDR3 runs 13 residues. Germline V gene sequence: CDR1 LGHDT, CDR2 YNNKEL (reference sequence). Trimming left V 4 bases short and J 1 base short, with 7 bases between. The CDR3 loop is CASSRGSNTEAFF. CDR3 sequence (DNA): TGTGCCAGCAGCCGGGGTTCGAACACTGAAGCTTTCTTT.

V gene TRBV12-3 or TRBV12-4 combines with J gene TRBJ2-5; D is uncertain. The CDR3 runs 12 residues. V lost 3 bases and J lost 6, with 8 bases in between. The CDR3 DNA is TGTGCCAGCAGTTTCGCCCCCCAGACCCAGTACTTC. Protein sequence: CASSFAPQTQYF.

J is TRBJ2-7 and V is TRBV12-3 or TRBV12-4; D ambiguous. Trimming took off 5 bases at V and 4 bases at J, with 12 bases between the two ends. This CDR3 is built from 13 residues. CDR3 residues: CASSLTTRYEQYF. The CDR3 DNA reads as TGTGCCAGCAGTCTAACCACCAGGTACGAGCAGTACTTC.

The V gene is TRBV29-1, the J gene TRBJ1-1; D remains ambiguous. CDR3 length equals 14 residues. Germline-derived CDR1 and CDR2 are SQVTM and ANQGSEA. Trimming pared 4 bases from V and 5 bases from J, leaving 17 bases between. CDR3 DNA sequence: TGCAGCGTTGGGTTCGACCTACGGCGGACTGAAGCTTTCTTT. It yields the protein CSVGFDLRRTEAFF.

The genes are TRBV4-2 and TRBJ1-2; a weak D match, TRBD1 (6 bases). V lost 0 bases and J lost 6, with 14 bases in between. CDR3 size: 15 residues. Germline loops: CDR1 LGHNA, CDR2 YNFKEQ. The CDR3 DNA follows: TGTGCCAGCAGCCAAGATCTTAGCACAGGGCATGGCTACACCTTC. Translated, it gives CASSQDLSTGHGYTF.

The chain links TRBV27 to TRBJ1-1; D possibly corresponds to TRBD1 (5 bases). This CDR3 is built from 14 residues. CDR1 is MNHEY and CDR2 is SMNVEV in the germline V gene (reference sequence). Trimming stripped 4 bases from V and 0 bases from J, with 9 bases between. CDR3 in DNA: TGTGCCAGCAGTTCGGGCAGGGTGAACACTGAAGCTTTCTTT. The encoded protein is CASSSGRVNTEAFF.

J is TRBJ2-3 and V is TRBV5-4; D is uncertain. CDR3 length: 15 amino acids. V lost 0 bases and J lost 0, with 8 bases in between. The germline gives CDR1 SGHNT, CDR2 YYREEE (reference sequence). DNA of the CDR3: TGTGCCAGCAGCTTGGCATCGGATAGCACAGATACGCAGTATTTT. Its protein product is CASSLASDSTDTQYF.

This clonotype was observed a few times. J is TRBJ2-5 and V is TRBV20-1; D is possibly TRBD2 (6 bases). Germline CDR1 DFQATT, CDR2 SNEGSKA (reference sequence). CDR3 size: 12 residues. V was trimmed by 7 bases and J by 2 bases, leaving 11 bases between them. CDR3 in amino acids: CSVRGRQETQYF. As DNA, the CDR3 is TGCAGTGTTCGGGGGAGACAAGAGACCCAGTACTTC.

This chain connects TRBV14 to TRBJ1-3; D gene uncertain. Trimming stripped 2 bases from V and 0 bases from J, with 11 bases between. The length of the CDR3 is 16 residues. Germline V gene lookup returns CDR1 SGHDN and CDR2 FVKESK. In DNA, the CDR3 is TGTGCCAGCAGCCAAAAACCGGGCAACTCTGGAAACACCATATATTTT. Protein sequence: CASSQKPGNSGNTIYF. The whole variable domain, remainder taken from reference TRBV14 and TRBJ1-3, is EAGVTQFPSHSVIEKGQTVTLRCDPISGHDNLYWYRRVMGKEIKFLLHFVKESKQDESGMPNNRFLAERTGGTYSTLKVQPAELEDSGVYFCASSQKPGNSGNTIYFGEGSWLTVV.

The gene calls are TRBV24-1 and TRBJ2-5; D gene unclear. V was cut by 6 bases and J by 2 bases, with 9 bases left in between. The CDR3 has 13 residues. Germline lookup yields CDR1 KGHDR and CDR2 SFDVKD. The CDR3 loop reads CATSSEKQETQYF. As DNA, the CDR3 is TGTGCCACCAGTTCTGAGAAACAAGAGACCCAGTACTTC.

The chain employs TRBV29-1 and TRBJ1-5, with TRBD1 matching over 8 bases. The CDR3 has 13 residues. With V trimmed by 6 bases and J by 11 bases, 12 bases remained unmatched. Looked up from germline, CDR1 is SQVTM and CDR2 is ANQGSEA. As DNA, the CDR3 is TGCAGCGTCTATATCACAGGGGGGGGAGCCCAGCATTTT. This translates into CSVYITGGGAQHF.

The rearrangement uses TRBV6-1 and TRBJ1-1; TRBD1 might be the D (6 bases). Trimming shortened V by 6 bases and J by 0 bases, and 17 bases separated the two germline ends. Germline values: CDR1 MNHNS, CDR2 SASEGT. The CDR3 totals 16 residues. Written as DNA, the CDR3 is TGTGCCAGCAGCTCGATAAGGACAGCACTGAACACTGAAGCTTTCTTT. Encoded protein: CASSSIRTALNTEAFF.

V and J are TRBV12-3 or TRBV12-4 and TRBJ2-7; D perhaps matches TRBD1 (6 bases). The V end was cut by 5 bases, the J end by 3 bases, with 11 bases between. The CDR3 has 13 amino acids. The CDR3 is CASSPGTLYEQYF. DNA of the CDR3: TGTGCCAGCAGTCCAGGGACACTCTACGAGCAGTACTTC.

The sample holds one count of this clonotype. The chain carries TRBV7-3 and TRBJ2-3; D is uncertain. Germline V gives CDR1 SGHTA, CDR2 FQGTGA. The length of the CDR3 is 15 residues. Deletions cut 5 bases from V and 3 bases from J, with 15 bases between. The CDR3 loop reads CASSRTPSATDTQYF. DNA of the CDR3: TGTGCCAGCAGCCGTACTCCTTCGGCGACAGATACGCAGTATTTT. The full variable domain, completed using reference TRBV7-3 and TRBJ2-3, is GAGVSQTPSNKVTEKGKYVELRCDPISGHTALYWYRQSLGQGPEFLIYFQGTGAADDSGLPNDRFFAVRPEGSVSTLKIQRTERGDSAVYLCASSRTPSATDTQYFGPGTRLTVL.